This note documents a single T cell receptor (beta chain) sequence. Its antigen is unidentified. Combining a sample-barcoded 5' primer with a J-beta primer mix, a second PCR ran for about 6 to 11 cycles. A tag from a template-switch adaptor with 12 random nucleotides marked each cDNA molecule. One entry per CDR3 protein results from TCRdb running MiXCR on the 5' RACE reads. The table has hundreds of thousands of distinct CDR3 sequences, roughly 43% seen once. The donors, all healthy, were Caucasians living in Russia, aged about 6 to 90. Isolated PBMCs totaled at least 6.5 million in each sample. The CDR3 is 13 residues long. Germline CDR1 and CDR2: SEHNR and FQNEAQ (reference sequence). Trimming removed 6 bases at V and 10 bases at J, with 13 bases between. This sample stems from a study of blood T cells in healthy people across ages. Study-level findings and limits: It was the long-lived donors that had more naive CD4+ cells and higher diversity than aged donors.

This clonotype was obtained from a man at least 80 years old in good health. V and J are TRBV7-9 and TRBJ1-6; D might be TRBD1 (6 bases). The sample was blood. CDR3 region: CASRGTLGSPLHF. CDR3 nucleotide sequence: TGTGCCAGCAGGGGGACATTAGGATCACCCCTCCACTTT.